This T cell receptor beta chain was obtained from a study of regulatory T cells in long-lasting Graves disease. Broader study findings: Persistent Graves' patients had lower TCR diversity than newly diagnosed ones.

A remark on this clonotype: The antigen is undetermined.

The CDR3 has 15 residues. CDR1 is MNHNS, CDR2 SASEGT, per germline. V lost 8 bases, J lost 8 bases, and 8 bases stayed unmatched. Time point reported: newly diagnosed GD, antithyroid drugs for less than 3 months. PBMC-extracted RNA yielded the TCR library. For TCR beta, libraries came from iRepertoire HTBI primers and Arm-PCR of CDR3 regions. Original data processing: Analysis of the samples identified 60 to 75 TRBV and 14 TRBJ segments. TCRdb redid the calling of the multiplex PCR reads with MiXCR, one entry per CDR3 protein. V and J calls and clone size were set by TCRdb, not the authors. The sample contains some 410,000 distinct CDR3 sequences, roughly 15% of which appear only once. The sample also formed part of further work on T cells in Graves' hyperthyroidism and ophthalmopathy. As that report states: Hyperthyroidism patients were newly diagnosed, had disease duration under 2 months, and were aged 18 to 65 years. The model forecast ophthalmopathy, anticipating it by a median approximately 6 months before onset.

The sample consisted of peripheral blood mononuclear cells (PBMCs), taken at new diagnosis, from a patient treated with antithyroid drugs. This receptor was identified in a woman aged 30 to 39 with Graves disease. The chain joins TRBV6-1 to TRBJ2-1; 14 positions agree with TRBD2. The DNA for the CDR3 is TGTGCCAGCTCGCGACTAGCGGGAGGGCCCTATGAGCAGTTCTTC. It specifies CASSRLAGGPYEQFF.